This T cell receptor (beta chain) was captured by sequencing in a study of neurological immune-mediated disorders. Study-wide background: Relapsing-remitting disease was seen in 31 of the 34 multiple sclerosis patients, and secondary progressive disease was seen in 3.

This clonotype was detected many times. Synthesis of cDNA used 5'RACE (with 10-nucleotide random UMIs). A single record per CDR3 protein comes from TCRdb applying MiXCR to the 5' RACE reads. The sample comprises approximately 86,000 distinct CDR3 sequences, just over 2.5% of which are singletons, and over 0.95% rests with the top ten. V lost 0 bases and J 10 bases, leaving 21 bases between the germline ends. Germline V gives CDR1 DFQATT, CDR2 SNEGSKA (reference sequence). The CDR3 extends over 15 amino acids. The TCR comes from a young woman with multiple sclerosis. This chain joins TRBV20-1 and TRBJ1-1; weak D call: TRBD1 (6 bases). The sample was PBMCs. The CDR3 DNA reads TGCAGTGCTAGAGATCCCCAGGGATGGGGAGGGGGAGCTTTCTTT. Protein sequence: CSARDPQGWGGGAFF.